This TCR beta chain was captured in a study of blood T cell repertoires in COVID-19. CDR3 length: 18 residues. Trimming at V came to 9 bases and at J to 0 bases, leaving 14 bases not matched to a gene. The germline gives CDR1 LNHDA, CDR2 SQIVND (reference sequence). Data came from immunoSEQ multiplex PCR; TCRdb stores just in-frame clones and leaves some out. The sample yields roughly 380,000 clones, approximately 84% seen once. The sequence came from a woman in her thirties who had recovered from COVID-19. V is TRBV19 and J is TRBJ1-5, with 10 bases that match TRBD1. The sequenced material came from PBMCs or T cells enriched from blood (not recorded which). The CDR3, as DNA: TGTGCCAGCATTACCGGGACAGGGGCGCAGGATAGCAATCAGCCCCAGCATTTT. As protein: CASITGTGAQDSNQPQHF.